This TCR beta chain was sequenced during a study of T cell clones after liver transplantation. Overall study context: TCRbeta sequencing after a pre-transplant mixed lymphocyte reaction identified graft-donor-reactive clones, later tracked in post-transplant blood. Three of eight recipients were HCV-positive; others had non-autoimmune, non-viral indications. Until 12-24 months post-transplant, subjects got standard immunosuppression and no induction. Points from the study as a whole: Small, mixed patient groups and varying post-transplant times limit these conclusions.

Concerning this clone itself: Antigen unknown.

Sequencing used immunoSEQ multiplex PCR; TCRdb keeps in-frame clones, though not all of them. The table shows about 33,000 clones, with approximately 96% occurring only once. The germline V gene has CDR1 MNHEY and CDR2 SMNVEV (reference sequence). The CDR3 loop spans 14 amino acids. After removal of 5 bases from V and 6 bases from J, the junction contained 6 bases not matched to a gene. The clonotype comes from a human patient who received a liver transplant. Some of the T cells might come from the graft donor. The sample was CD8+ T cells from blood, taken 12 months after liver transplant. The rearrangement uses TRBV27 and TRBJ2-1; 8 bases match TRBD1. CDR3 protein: CASSTDRGGNEQFF. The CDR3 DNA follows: TGTGCCAGCAGTACAGACAGGGGAGGCAATGAGCAGTTCTTC.